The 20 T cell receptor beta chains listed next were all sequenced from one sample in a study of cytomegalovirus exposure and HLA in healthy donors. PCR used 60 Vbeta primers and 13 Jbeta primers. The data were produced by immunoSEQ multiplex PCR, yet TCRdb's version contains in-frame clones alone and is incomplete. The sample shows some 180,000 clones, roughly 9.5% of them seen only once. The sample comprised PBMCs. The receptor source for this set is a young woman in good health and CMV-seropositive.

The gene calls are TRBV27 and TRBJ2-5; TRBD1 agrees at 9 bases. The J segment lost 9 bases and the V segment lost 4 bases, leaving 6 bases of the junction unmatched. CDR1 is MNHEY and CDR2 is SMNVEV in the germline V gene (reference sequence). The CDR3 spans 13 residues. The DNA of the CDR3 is TGTGCCAGCAGTTCGGGACAGGGTCTGGCCCAGTACTTC. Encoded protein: CASSSGQGLAQYF.

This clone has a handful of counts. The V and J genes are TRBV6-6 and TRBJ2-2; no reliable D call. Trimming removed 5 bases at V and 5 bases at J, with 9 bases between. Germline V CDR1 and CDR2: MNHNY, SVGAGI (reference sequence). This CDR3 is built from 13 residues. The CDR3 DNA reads TGTGCCAGCAGTCCATCGAGGACCGGGGAGCTGTTTTTT. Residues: CASSPSRTGELFF.

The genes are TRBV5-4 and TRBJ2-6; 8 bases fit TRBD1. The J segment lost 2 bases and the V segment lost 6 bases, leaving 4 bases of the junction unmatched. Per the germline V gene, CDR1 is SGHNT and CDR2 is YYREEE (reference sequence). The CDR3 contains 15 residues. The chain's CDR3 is CASTGGVAGANVLTF. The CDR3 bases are TGTGCCAGCACAGGGGGCGTAGCTGGGGCCAACGTCCTGACTTTC.

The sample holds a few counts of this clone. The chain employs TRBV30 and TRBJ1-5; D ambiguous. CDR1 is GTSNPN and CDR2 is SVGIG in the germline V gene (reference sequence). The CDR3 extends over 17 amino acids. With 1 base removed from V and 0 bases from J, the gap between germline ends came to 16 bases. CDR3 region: CAWSASSGKHSNQPQHF. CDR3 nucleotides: TGTGCCTGGAGTGCTAGTAGTGGTAAACATAGCAATCAGCCCCAGCATTTT.

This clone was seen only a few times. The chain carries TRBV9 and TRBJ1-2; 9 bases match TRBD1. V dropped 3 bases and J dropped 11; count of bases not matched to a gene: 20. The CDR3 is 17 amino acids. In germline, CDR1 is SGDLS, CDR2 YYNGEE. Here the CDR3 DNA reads TGTGCCAGCAGCGGGTGGAGTGACGAAAGGACAGGGGCCTGGTACACCTTC. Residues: CASSGWSDERTGAWYTF.

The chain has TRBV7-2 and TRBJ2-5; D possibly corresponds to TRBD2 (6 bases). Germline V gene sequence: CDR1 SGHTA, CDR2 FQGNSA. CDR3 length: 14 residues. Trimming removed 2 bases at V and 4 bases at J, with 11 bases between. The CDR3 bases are TGTGCCAGCAGCTTAAGCGGGTGGGGAGAGACCCAGTACTTC. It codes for CASSLSGWGETQYF.

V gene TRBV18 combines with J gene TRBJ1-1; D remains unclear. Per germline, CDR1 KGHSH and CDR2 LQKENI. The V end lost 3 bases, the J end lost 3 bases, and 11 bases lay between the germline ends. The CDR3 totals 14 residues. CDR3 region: CASSPGAGDTEAFF. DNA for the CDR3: TGTGCCAGCTCACCGGGTGCAGGCGACACTGAAGCTTTCTTT.

DNA of the CDR3: TGTGCCAGCAGTTTGGACAGGGTGAGGGAAAAACTGTTTTTT. The encoded protein is CASSLDRVREKLFF. This chain uses TRBV28 with TRBJ1-4; 8 bases match TRBD1. This CDR3 comprises 14 residues. The germline gives CDR1 MDHEN, CDR2 SYDVKM. The junction had 5 bases not matched to a gene; V was cut back by 3 bases and J by 8 bases.

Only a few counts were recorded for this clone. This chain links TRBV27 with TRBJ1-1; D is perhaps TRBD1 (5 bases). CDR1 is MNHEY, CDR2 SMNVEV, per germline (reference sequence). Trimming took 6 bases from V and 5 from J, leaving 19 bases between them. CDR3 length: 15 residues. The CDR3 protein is CASRRNRQIRTEAFF. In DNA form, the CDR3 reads TGTGCCAGCAGACGTAATAGACAGATCAGGACTGAAGCTTTCTTT.

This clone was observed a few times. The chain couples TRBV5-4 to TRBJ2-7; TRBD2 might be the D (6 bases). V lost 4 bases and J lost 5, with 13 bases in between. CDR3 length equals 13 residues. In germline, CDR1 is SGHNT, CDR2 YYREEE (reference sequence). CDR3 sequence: CASSGGASNEQYF. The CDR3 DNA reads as TGTGCCAGCAGCGGCGGGGCCTCGAACGAGCAGTACTTC.

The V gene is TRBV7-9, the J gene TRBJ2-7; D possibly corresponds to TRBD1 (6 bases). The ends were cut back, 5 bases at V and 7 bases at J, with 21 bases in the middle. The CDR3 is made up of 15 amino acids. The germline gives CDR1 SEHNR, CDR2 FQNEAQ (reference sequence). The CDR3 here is CASSLTGSRLFEQYF. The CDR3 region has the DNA TGTGCCAGCAGCCTTACAGGGTCTCGACTTTTTGAGCAGTACTTC. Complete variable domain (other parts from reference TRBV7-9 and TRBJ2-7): DTGVSQNPRHKITKRGQNVTFRCDPISEHNRLYWYRQTLGQGPEFLTYFQNEAQLEKSRLLSDRFSAERPKGSFSTLEIQRTEQGDSAMYLCASSLTGSRLFEQYFGPGTRLTVT.

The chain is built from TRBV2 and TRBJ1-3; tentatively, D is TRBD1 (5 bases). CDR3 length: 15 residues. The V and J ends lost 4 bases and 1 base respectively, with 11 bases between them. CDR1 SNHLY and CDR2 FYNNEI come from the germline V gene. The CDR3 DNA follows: TGTGCCAGCAGTGCCATCAGGGTTTCTGGAAACACCATATATTTT. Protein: CASSAIRVSGNTIYF.

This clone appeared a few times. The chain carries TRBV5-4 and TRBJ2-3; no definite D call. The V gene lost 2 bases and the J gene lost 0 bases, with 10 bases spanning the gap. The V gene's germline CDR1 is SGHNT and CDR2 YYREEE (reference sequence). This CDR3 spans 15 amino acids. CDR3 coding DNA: TGTGCCAGCAGCTTCGGCGGATATAGCACAGATACGCAGTATTTT. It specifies CASSFGGYSTDTQYF.

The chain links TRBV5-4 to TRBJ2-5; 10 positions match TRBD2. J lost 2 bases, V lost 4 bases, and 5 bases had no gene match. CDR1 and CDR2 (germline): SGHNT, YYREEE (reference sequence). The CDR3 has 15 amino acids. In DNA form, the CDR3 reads TGTGCCAGCAGCCGGACTAGCGGAACACAAGAGACCCAGTACTTC. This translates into CASSRTSGTQETQYF.

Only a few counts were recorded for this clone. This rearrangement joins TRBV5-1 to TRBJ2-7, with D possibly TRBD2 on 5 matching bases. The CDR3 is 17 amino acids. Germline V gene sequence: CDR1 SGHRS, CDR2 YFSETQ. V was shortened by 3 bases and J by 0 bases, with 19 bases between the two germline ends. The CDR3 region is CASSSWTPASSSYEQYF. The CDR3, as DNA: TGCGCCAGCAGCTCCTGGACTCCGGCGTCTAGCTCCTACGAGCAGTACTTC.

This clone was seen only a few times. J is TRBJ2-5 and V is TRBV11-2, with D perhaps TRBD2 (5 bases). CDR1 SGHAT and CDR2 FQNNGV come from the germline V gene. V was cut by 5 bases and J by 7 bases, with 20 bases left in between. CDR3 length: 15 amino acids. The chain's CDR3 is CASSPDGRAGGTQYF. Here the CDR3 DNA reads TGTGCCAGCAGCCCAGACGGACGGGCAGGAGGGACCCAGTACTTC.

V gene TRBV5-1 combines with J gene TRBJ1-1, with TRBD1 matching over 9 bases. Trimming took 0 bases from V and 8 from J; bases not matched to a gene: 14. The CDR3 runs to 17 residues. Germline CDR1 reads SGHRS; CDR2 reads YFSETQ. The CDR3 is CASSLAPGQGTIKEAFF. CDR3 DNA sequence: TGCGCCAGCAGCTTGGCACCGGGACAGGGAACCATTAAGGAAGCTTTCTTT. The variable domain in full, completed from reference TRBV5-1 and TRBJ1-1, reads KAGVTQTPRYLIKTRGQQVTLSCSPISGHRSVSWYQQTPGQGLQFLFEYFSETQRNKGNFPGRFSGRQFSNSRSEMNVSTLELGDSALYLCASSLAPGQGTIKEAFFGQGTRLTVV.

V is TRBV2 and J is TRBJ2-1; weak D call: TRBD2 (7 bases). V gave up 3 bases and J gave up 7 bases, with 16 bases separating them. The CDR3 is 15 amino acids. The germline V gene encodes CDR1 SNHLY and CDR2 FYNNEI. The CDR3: CASSDPGGVQNEQFF. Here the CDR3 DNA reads TGTGCCAGCAGTGATCCGGGGGGCGTTCAGAATGAGCAGTTCTTC.

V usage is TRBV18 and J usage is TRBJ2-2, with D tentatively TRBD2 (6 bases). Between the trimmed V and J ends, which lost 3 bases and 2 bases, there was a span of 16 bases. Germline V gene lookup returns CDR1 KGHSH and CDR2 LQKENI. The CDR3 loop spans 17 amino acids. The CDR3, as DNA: TGTGCCAGCTCACCCGCGGGTGGGACTCTAAACACCGGGGAGCTGTTTTTT. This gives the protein CASSPAGGTLNTGELFF.

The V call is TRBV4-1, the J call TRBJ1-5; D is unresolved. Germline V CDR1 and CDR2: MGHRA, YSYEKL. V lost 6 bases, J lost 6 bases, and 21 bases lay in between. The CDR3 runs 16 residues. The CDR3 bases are TGCGCCAGCAGTAAAGGATCGGCGGATGGAGGTCAGCCCCAGCATTTT. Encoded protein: CASSKGSADGGQPQHF.